The source of this TCR beta chain is a study of beta chain features in type 1 diabetes. CDR3 length: 16 amino acids. Trimming cost V 5 bases and J 3 bases; bases outside gene matches: 8. Per germline, CDR1 SEHNR and CDR2 FQNEAQ (reference sequence). Reverse transcription of all isolated RNA meant that expressed TCRB transcripts were sequenced. Profiled with immunoSEQ multiplex PCR; TCRdb holds only in-frame clones, not every one. Here the sample spans 400,000 to 600,000 clones, about 29% being singletons. This clone has more than one count but fewer than ten. Its cognate antigen is unknown. About 120 mL of blood, on average, came from one heparinised draw per donor. All of the sorted populations showed purity greater than 98%. Study findings and constraints: Lower insertion and higher deletion counts appeared at VDJ junctions in type 1 diabetes patients.

The sample was naive CD4+ T cells from blood. V and J are TRBV7-9 and TRBJ2-1; 9 nucleotides line up with TRBD1. This TCR was sampled from a man aged 18 to 35 in good health. The CDR3 loop reads CASSKGTGLNYNEQFF. The CDR3 bases are TGTGCCAGCAGCAAGGGGACAGGGCTTAACTACAATGAGCAGTTCTTC.